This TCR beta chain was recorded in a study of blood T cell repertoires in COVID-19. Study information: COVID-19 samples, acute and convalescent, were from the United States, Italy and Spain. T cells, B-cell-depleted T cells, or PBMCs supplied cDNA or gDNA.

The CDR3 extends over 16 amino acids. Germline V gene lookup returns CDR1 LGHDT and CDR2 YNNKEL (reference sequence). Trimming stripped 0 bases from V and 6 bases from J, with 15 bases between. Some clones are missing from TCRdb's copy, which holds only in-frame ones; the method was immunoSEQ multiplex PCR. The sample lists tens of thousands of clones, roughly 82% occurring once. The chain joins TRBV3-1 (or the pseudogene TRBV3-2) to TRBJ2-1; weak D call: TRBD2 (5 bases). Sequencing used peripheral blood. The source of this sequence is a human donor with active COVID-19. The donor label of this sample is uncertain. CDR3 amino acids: CASSQEPGLRFNEQFF. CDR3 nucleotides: TGTGCCAGCAGCCAAGAACCAGGACTCAGGTTCAATGAGCAGTTCTTC.